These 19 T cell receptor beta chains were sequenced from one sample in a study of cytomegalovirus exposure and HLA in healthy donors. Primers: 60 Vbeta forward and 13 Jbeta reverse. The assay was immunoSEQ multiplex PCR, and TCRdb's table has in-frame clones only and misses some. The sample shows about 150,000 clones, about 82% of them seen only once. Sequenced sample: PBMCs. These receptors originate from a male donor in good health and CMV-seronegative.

The CDR3, as DNA: TGCAGCGTTGAAGTGGGCGGGACAGGGGGCCCCACTAACTATGGCTACACCTTC. Translation: CSVEVGGTGGPTNYGYTF. The chain is built from TRBV29-1 and TRBJ1-2; TRBD1 agrees at 12 bases. Germline CDR1 reads SQVTM; CDR2 reads ANQGSEA. V dropped 1 base and J dropped 0; count of bases not matched to a gene: 9. The CDR3 contains 18 residues.

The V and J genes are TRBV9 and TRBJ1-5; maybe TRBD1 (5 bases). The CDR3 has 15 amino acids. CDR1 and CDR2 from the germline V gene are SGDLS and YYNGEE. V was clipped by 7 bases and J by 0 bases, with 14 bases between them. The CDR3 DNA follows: TGTGCCAGCGGGTTGACAGAAAGTAGCAATCAGCCCCAGCATTTT. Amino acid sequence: CASGLTESSNQPQHF.

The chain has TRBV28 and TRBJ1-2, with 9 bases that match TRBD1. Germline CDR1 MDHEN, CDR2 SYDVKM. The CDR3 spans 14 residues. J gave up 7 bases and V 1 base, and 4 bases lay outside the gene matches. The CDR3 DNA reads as TGTGCCAGCAGTTTATTACAGGGGGCGATTGGCTACACCTTC. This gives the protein CASSLLQGAIGYTF.

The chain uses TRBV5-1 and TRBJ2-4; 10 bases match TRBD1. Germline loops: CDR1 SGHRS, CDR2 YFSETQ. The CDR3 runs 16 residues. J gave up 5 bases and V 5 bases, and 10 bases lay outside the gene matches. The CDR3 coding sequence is TGCGCCAGCAGTTACCGTCCCGGGACAGGGGAAAACATTCAGTACTTC. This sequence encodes CASSYRPGTGENIQYF.

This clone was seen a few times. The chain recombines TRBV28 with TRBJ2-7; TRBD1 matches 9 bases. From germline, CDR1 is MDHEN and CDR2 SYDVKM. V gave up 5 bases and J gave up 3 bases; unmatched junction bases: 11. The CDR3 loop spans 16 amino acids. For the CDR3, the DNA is TGTGCCAGCAGTCTCCCCGGGACAGGGCCTGTCTACGAGCAGTACTTC. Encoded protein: CASSLPGTGPVYEQYF.

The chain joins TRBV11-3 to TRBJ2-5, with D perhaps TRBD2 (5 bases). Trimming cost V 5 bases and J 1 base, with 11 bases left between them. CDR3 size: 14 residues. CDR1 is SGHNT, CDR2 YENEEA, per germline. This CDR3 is CASSQAAGQETQYF. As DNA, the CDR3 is TGTGCCAGCAGCCAAGCGGCCGGCCAAGAGACCCAGTACTTC.

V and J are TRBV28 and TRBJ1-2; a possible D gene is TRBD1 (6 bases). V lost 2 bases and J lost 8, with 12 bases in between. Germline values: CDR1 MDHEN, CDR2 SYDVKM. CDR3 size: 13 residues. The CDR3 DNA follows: TGTGCCAGCAGTTTAATGGGGGCTGGCGGCTACACCTTC. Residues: CASSLMGAGGYTF.

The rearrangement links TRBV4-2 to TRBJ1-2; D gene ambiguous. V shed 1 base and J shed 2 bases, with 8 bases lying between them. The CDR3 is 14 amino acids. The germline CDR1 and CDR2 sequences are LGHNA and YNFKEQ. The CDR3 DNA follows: TGTGCCAGCAGCCAAGTTATGGAGAACTATGGCTACACCTTC. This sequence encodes CASSQVMENYGYTF.

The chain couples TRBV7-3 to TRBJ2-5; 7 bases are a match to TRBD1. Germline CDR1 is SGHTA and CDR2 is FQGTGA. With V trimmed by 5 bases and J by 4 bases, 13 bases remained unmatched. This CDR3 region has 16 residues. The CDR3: CASSHGTAQGGETQYF. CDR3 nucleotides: TGTGCCAGCAGCCATGGGACAGCCCAGGGTGGAGAGACCCAGTACTTC.

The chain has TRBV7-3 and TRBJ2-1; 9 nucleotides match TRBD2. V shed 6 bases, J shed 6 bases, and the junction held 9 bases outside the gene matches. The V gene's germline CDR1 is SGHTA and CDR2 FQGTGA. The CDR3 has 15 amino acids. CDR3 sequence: CASSPLASGVNEQFF. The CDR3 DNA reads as TGTGCCAGCAGTCCCCTGGCTAGCGGGGTCAATGAGCAGTTCTTC.

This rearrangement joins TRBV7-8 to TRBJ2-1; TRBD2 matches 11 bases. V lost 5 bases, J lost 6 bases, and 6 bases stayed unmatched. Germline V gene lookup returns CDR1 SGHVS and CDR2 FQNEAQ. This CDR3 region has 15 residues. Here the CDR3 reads CASSPLAGGSNEQFF. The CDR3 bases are TGTGCCAGCAGCCCCCTAGCGGGGGGCTCCAATGAGCAGTTCTTC.

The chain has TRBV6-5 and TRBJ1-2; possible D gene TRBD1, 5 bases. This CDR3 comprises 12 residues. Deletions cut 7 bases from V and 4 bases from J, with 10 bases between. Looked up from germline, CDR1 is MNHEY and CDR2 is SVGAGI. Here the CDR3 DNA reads TGTGCCAGCAATGGGCAGGGCTATGGCTACACCTTC. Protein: CASNGQGYGYTF.

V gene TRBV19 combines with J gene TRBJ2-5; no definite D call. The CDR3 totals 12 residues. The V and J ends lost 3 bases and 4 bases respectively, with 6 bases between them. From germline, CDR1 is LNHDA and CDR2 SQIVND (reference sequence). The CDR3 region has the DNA TGTGCCAGTAGTATCTCGTCAGAGACCCAGTACTTC. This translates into CASSISSETQYF. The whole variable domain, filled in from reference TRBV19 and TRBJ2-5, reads DGGITQSPKYLFRKEGQNVTLSCEQNLNHDAMYWYRQDPGQGLRLIYYSQIVNDFQKGDIAEGYSVSREKKESFPLTVTSAQKNPTAFYLCASSISSETQYFGPGTRLLVL.

The CDR3 DNA follows: TGTGCCAGCAGCTTAACCGGTCGACTAGCGGGAGGGGGGACAGATACGCAGTATTTT. Translating gives CASSLTGRLAGGGTDTQYF. This sequence joins TRBV7-2 and TRBJ2-3, with 14 bases lining up with TRBD2. This CDR3 has 19 amino acids. The V gene's germline CDR1 is SGHTA and CDR2 FQGNSA. The V and J ends lost 2 bases and 3 bases, in that order; junction bases with no gene match: 10. Full variable domain (outside the CDR3, taken from reference TRBV7-2 and TRBJ2-3): GAGVSQSPSNKVTEKGKDVELRCDPISGHTALYWYRQSLGQGLEFLIYFQGNSAPDKSGLPSDRFSAERTGGSVSTLTIQRTQQEDSAVYLCASSLTGRLAGGGTDTQYFGPGTRLTVL.

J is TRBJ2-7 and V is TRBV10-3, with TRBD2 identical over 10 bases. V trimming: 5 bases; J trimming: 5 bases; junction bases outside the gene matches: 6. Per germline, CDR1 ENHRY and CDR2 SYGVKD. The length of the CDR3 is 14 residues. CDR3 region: CAISRAGGPHEQYF. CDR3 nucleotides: TGTGCCATCAGTCGAGCGGGAGGGCCTCACGAGCAGTACTTC.

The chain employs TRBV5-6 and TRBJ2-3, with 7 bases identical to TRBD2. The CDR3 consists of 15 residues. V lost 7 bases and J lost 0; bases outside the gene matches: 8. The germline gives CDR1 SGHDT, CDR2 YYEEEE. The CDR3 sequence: CASGSSGKSTDTQYF. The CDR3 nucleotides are TGTGCCAGCGGCTCTAGCGGAAAAAGCACAGATACGCAGTATTTT.

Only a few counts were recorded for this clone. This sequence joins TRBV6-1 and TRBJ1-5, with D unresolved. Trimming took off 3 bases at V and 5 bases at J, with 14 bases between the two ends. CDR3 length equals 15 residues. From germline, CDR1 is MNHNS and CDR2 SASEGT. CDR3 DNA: TGTGCCAGCAGTGATGGTATACGCGGGCATCAGCCCCAGCATTTT. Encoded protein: CASSDGIRGHQPQHF.

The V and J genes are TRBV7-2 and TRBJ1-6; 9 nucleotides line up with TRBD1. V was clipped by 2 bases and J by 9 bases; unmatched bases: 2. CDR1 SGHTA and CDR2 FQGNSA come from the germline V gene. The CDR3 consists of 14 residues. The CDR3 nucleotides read TGTGCCAGCAGCTTAACGACAGGGGGTTCACCCCTCCACTTT. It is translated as CASSLTTGGSPLHF.

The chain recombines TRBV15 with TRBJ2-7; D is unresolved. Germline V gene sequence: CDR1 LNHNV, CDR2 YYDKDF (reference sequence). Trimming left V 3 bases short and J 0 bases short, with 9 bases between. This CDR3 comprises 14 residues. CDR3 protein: CATSSQRSSYEQYF. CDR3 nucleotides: TGTGCCACCAGCAGTCAAAGGAGCTCCTACGAGCAGTACTTC.